The rows below give T cell receptor beta chains drawn from one sample of a study of T cells in localized non-small cell lung cancer. Clones were sequenced by immunoSEQ multiplex PCR, and TCRdb holds only the in-frame ones, with some missing. The table records around 67,000 clones, under 90% of them present only once. The sequencing used peripheral blood, collected before any cancer treatment. The receptors stem from a woman aged 35 to 75 with stage I lung adenocarcinoma. Each CDR3 is given with its conserved first and last residue. D genes are given only for firm matches. The size field is filled for only some rows; it gives once, few, many or a size class.

>TRBD1|TRBV6-1|TRBJ2-7|.
CASSPDRGFTYEQYF
TGTGCCAGCAGTCCCGACAGGGGGTTTACCTACGAGCAGTACTTC
>.|TRBV5-1|TRBJ2-3|.
CASSPLGRLSTDTQYF
TGCGCCAGCAGCCCCTTGGGAAGGTTGAGCACAGATACGCAGTATTTT
>.|TRBV28|TRBJ2-5|.
CASSLTEETQYF
TGTGCCAGCAGTTTAACCGAGGAGACCCAGTACTTC
>.|TRBV28|TRBJ2-5|.
CASSPDSRETQYF
TGTGCCAGCAGCCCTGACAGTCGAGAGACCCAGTACTTC
>.|TRBV29-1|TRBJ2-2|.
CSVGSGQNTGELFF
TGCAGCGTTGGTAGTGGGCAGAACACCGGGGAGCTGTTTTTT
>TRBD1|TRBV5-1|TRBJ2-3|.
CASSLGQGADTDTQYF
TGCGCCAGCAGCTTGGGACAGGGGGCTGACACAGATACGCAGTATTTT
>.|TRBV5-4|TRBJ1-2|.
CASSPPGVNYGYTF
TGTGCCAGCAGCCCCCCAGGGGTGAACTATGGCTACACCTTC
>TRBD1|TRBV6-1|TRBJ1-1|.
CASSDQGAGTEAFF
TGTGCCAGCAGTGATCAGGGGGCGGGCACTGAAGCTTTCTTT
>TRBD1|TRBV6-1|TRBJ1-3|.
CASSDPTGGFGNTIYF
TGTGCCAGCAGTGACCCGACAGGGGGTTTTGGAAACACCATATATTTT
>.|TRBV5-6|TRBJ1-1|few
CASSWRTVLRNTEAFF
TGTGCCAGCAGCTGGAGGACAGTTCTCCGAAACACTGAAGCTTTCTTT
>TRBD2|TRBV7-3|TRBJ2-3|.
CASSSGGPADTQYF
TGTGCCAGCTCGAGCGGGGGGCCTGCAGATACGCAGTATTTT
>.|TRBV19|TRBJ1-2|.
CASSIREKGYTF
TGTGCCAGTAGTATACGGGAAAAGGGCTACACCTTC
>.|TRBV19|TRBJ2-1|once
CASFEGGYNEQFF
TGTGCCAGTTTCGAGGGAGGCTACAATGAGCAGTTCTTC
>.|TRBV21-1|TRBJ2-1|.
CASSKGTREGEQFF
TGTGCCAGCAGCAAGGGGACCAGGGAGGGTGAGCAGTTCTTC
>TRBD1|TRBV6-6|TRBJ1-5|.
CASNPTGQHQPQHF
TGTGCCAGCAACCCGACGGGACAGCATCAGCCCCAGCATTTT
>.|TRBV5-1|TRBJ2-3|.
CASSAGFSTDTQYF
TGCGCCAGCAGCGCGGGGTTTAGCACAGATACGCAGTATTTT
>.|TRBV29-1|TRBJ1-2|.
CSFTFNYGYTF
TGCAGTTTCACCTTTAACTATGGCTACACCTTC
>TRBD1|TRBV10-3|TRBJ1-5|.
CAISGQGGSDQPQHF
TGTGCCATCAGTGGACAGGGTGGGTCGGATCAGCCCCAGCATTTT
>.|TRBV5-1|TRBJ2-5|.
CASSLGGPETQYF
TGCGCCAGCAGCTTGGGTGGGCCGGAGACCCAGTACTTC
>TRBD1|TRBV30|TRBJ2-6|.
CAWSPWDRRRGANVLTF
TGTGCCTGGAGTCCATGGGACAGACGGCGGGGGGCCAACGTCCTGACTTTC
>.|TRBV30|TRBJ2-1|.
CAWQASSYNEQFF
TGTGCCTGGCAGGCTAGCTCCTACAATGAGCAGTTCTTC
>.|TRBV12-5|TRBJ1-1|.
CASGPYTEAFF
TGTGCTAGTGGCCCATACACTGAAGCTTTCTTT
>.|TRBV19|TRBJ1-5|.
CASSPRVSNQPQHF
TGTGCCAGTAGTCCTCGGGTTTCGAATCAGCCCCAGCATTTT
>TRBD2|TRBV30|TRBJ2-1|.
CAREAGGSNEQFF
TGTGCCCGGGAGGCGGGAGGGTCCAATGAGCAGTTCTTC
>TRBD1|TRBV6-6|TRBJ1-1|.
CASNPQGNMNTEAFF
TGTGCCAGCAACCCACAGGGGAACATGAACACTGAAGCTTTCTTT
>.|TRBV11-2|TRBJ1-1|.
CASSLEGAGRTEAFF
TGTGCCAGCAGCTTAGAGGGAGCAGGAAGGACTGAAGCTTTCTTT
>.|TRBV5-5|TRBJ2-3|.
CASSLFSDTQYF
TGTGCCAGCAGCCTGTTTTCAGATACGCAGTATTTT
>TRBD1|TRBV18|TRBJ1-1|.
CASSPRAVQGASLNTEAFF
TGTGCCAGCTCACCACGGGCGGTGCAGGGGGCGTCACTGAACACTGAAGCTTTCTTT
>.|TRBV7-9|TRBJ2-5|.
CATNAGDAKGETQYF
TGTGCCACGAACGCAGGGGACGCCAAGGGAGAGACCCAGTACTTC
>TRBD1|TRBV5-1|TRBJ2-2|.
CASSTGVTGELFF
TGCGCCAGCAGCACAGGGGTCACCGGGGAGCTGTTTTTT
>.|TRBV19|TRBJ1-6|few
CASSSGQSRSPLHF
TGTGCCAGTAGTAGCGGACAGTCCCGTTCACCCCTCCACTTT
>TRBD1|TRBV28|TRBJ1-1|.
CASSTTMDPRGSF
TGTGCCAGCAGTACTACAATGGACCCCAGGGGGTCGTTT
>.|TRBV7-3|TRBJ2-7|.
CASSYGGTWNPAEQYF
TGTGCCAGCAGCTATGGGGGGACTTGGAATCCCGCCGAGCAGTACTTC
>.|TRBV29-1|TRBJ2-2|.
CSAVREWNTGELFF
TGCAGCGCCGTTCGGGAGTGGAACACCGGGGAGCTGTTTTTT
>.|TRBV5-8|TRBJ2-5|.
CASSRGGKETQYF
TGTGCCAGCAGCCGGGGAGGAAAAGAGACCCAGTACTTC
>TRBD1|TRBV28|TRBJ1-2|.
CASSLRGRLRGYTF
TGTGCCAGCAGTTTAAGGGGGCGCCTGCGAGGCTACACCTTC
>.|TRBV30|TRBJ2-3|.
CAWSGDFVMDTQYF
TGTGCCTGGAGTGGGGACTTCGTCATGGATACGCAGTATTTT
>.|TRBV19|TRBJ1-5|.
CASSRQIQIDQPQHF
TGTGCCAGTAGTAGACAGATTCAGATCGATCAGCCCCAGCATTTT
>TRBD1|TRBV19|TRBJ1-5|.
CASSTTGGRAGNQPQHF
TGTGCCAGTAGTACAACAGGGGGCCGCGCAGGCAATCAGCCCCAGCATTTT
>TRBD1|TRBV27|TRBJ1-2|.
CASRGMGQSTGYTF
TGTGCCAGCAGAGGGATGGGACAGTCGACTGGCTACACCTTC
>TRBD1|TRBV28|TRBJ1-3|.
CASNRGSGNTIYF
TGTGCCAGCAACAGGGGCTCTGGAAACACCATATATTTT
>.|TRBV6-1|TRBJ1-2|once
CASSYGDGYTF
TGTGCCAGCAGTTACGGGGACGGCTACACCTTC
>TRBD1|TRBV5-1|TRBJ2-3|.
CASSLGQGHTDTQYF
TGCGCCAGCAGCTTGGGACAGGGCCACACAGATACGCAGTATTTT
>.|TRBV29-1|TRBJ1-2|.
CSVEDLPESYGYTF
TGCAGCGTTGAAGACCTCCCGGAGAGCTATGGCTACACCTTC
>.|TRBV11-2|TRBJ1-4|.
CASSSSREGATF
TGTGCCAGCAGCTCATCCAGGGAAGGGGCTACTTTT
>.|TRBV6-5|TRBJ2-5|.
CASSYGGIGETQYF
TGTGCCAGCAGTTACGGGGGCATAGGCGAGACCCAGTACTTC
>.|TRBV6-5|TRBJ2-7|.
CASSYSRDGYEQYF
TGTGCCAGCAGTTACTCGCGGGACGGCTACGAGCAGTACTTC
>.|TRBV4-2|TRBJ2-1|.
CASSQGGGNEQFF
TGTGCCAGCAGCCAAGGAGGGGGGAATGAGCAGTTCTTC
>TRBD2|TRBV7-2|TRBJ2-3|.
CASSSGLAGEFSDTQYF
TGTGCCAGCAGCTCCGGACTAGCGGGAGAGTTCTCAGATACGCAGTATTTT
>.|TRBV6-5|TRBJ1-5|.
CASQTRAGSNQPQHF
TGTGCCAGCCAAACGAGGGCGGGGAGCAATCAGCCCCAGCATTTT
>TRBD1|TRBV30|TRBJ2-3|.
CAWSQQGADTQYF
TGTGCCTGGAGTCAACAGGGGGCAGATACGCAGTATTTT
>.|TRBV2|TRBJ2-3|once
CASSDSRTDTQYF
TGTGCCAGCAGTGACTCGCGCACAGATACGCAGTATTTT
>TRBD1|TRBV11-3|TRBJ2-2|.
CASSSGQVGGELFF
TGTGCCAGCAGCTCCGGACAGGTTGGCGGGGAGCTGTTTTTT
>.|TRBV11-2|TRBJ2-7|.
CASSLGLGDIPYEQYF
TGTGCCAGCAGCTTAGGTTTAGGGGACATACCCTACGAGCAGTACTTC
>.|TRBV5-4|TRBJ1-3|.
CASSLLGTDTGNTIYF
TGTGCCAGCAGCTTGCTTGGGACTGACACTGGAAACACCATATATTTT
>.|TRBV9|TRBJ2-1|.
CASSVLPGLSGNEQFF
TGTGCCAGCAGCGTTTTGCCGGGCCTCTCAGGCAATGAGCAGTTCTTC
>.|TRBV6-5|TRBJ2-1|once
CASSSDEYSSNEQFF
TGTGCCAGCAGTTCGGACGAGTACTCGAGCAATGAGCAGTTCTTC
>TRBD2|TRBV18|TRBJ2-1|few
CASSPSIGGGYNEQFF
TGTGCCAGCTCACCATCGATCGGGGGGGGCTACAATGAGCAGTTCTTC
>.|TRBV11-2|TRBJ2-1|.
CARDSRGSYNEQFF
TGTGCCAGGGACAGTCGGGGATCCTACAATGAGCAGTTCTTC
>.|TRBV11-2|TRBJ1-1|.
CASSQSSDGNTEAFF
TGTGCCAGCAGCCAAAGCTCCGACGGGAACACTGAAGCTTTCTTT